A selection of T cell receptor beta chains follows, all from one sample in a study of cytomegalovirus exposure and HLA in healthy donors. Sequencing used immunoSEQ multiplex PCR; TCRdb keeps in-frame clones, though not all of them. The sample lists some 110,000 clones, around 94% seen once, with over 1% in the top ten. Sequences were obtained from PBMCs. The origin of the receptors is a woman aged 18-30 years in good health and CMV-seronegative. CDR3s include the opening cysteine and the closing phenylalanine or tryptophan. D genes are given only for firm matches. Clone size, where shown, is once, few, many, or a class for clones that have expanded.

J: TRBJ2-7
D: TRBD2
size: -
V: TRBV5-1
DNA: TGCGCCAGCAGCTTAGATCTCACGACTAGCGGGCGAACCCTCTACGAGCAGTACTTC
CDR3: CASSLDLTTSGRTLYEQYF

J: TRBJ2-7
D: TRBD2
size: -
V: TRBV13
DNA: TGTGCCAGCAGCTTTGGCACTAGCGGGAGATACGAGCAGTACTTC
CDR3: CASSFGTSGRYEQYF

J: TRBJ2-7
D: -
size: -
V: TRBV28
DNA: TGTGCCAGCATCGCACTCGGGGGTTCCGAGCAGTACTTC
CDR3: CASIALGGSEQYF

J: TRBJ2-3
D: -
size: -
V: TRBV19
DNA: TGTGCCAGTAGTATAGGAGTTCGGGGGTTTAGGGATACGCAGTATTTT
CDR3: CASSIGVRGFRDTQYF

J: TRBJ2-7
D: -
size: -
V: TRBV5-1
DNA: TGCGCCAGCAGCTTGTTGTCTTCCGTTTCCTACGAGCAGTACTTC
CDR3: CASSLLSSVSYEQYF

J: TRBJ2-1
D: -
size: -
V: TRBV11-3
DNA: TGTGCCAGCAGCTTATCAGCAGGGATTACGAATGAGCAGTTCTTC
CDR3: CASSLSAGITNEQFF

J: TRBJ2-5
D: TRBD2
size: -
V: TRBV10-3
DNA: TGTGCCATCAGTGTCCAAGCGGGAGAAGAGACCCAGTACTTC
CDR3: CAISVQAGEETQYF

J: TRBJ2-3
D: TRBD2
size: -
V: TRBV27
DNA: TGTGCCAGCAGTGGGCTAGCGGGAGACCATACGCAGTATTTT
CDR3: CASSGLAGDHTQYF

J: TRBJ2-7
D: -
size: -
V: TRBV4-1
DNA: TGCGCCAGCAGCCAAGAGCCACTAAACCCCTACGAGCAGTACTTC
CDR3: CASSQEPLNPYEQYF

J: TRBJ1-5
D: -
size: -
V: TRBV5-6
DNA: TGTGCCAGCAGCCAAACAGGGAATCAGCCCCAGCATTTT
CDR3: CASSQTGNQPQHF

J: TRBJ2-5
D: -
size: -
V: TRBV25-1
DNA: TGTGCCAGCAGTGTCCTCCAAGAGGAGACCCAGTACTTC
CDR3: CASSVLQEETQYF

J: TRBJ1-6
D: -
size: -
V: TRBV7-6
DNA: TGTGCCAGCAGCTTAGAGGGACTGAGTGCGAGCTCCTATAATTCACCCCTCCACTTT
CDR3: CASSLEGLSASSYNSPLHF

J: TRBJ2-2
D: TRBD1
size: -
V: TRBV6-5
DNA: TGTGCCAGCAGTTACCACAGGGGGTCCACCGGGGAGCTGTTTTTT
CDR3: CASSYHRGSTGELFF

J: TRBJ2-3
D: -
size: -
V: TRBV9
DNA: TGTGCCAGCAGCCTGGCAGAACGATACACAGATACGCAGTATTTT
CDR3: CASSLAERYTDTQYF

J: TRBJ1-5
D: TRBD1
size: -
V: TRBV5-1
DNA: TGCGCCAGCAGCTTGGATCCAGGGGGCATTCAGCCCCAGCATTTT
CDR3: CASSLDPGGIQPQHF

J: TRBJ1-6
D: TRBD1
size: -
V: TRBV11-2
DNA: TGTGCCAGCAGCTTAGTCGGGACAGCTTCTTTCTCCTATAATTCACCCCTCCACTTT
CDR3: CASSLVGTASFSYNSPLHF

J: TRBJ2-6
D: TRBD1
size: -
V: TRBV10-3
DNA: TGTGCCATCAGCCCGGGGCAGGGGGCTCGCTCTGGGGCCAACGTCCTGACTTTC
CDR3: CAISPGQGARSGANVLTF

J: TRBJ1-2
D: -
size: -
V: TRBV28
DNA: TGTGCCAGCGGACTAGCACAGGATTACTATGGCTACACCTTC
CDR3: CASGLAQDYYGYTF

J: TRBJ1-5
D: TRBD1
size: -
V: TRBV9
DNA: TGTGCCAGCTCTCAGGGGGCGAACCGTAATCAGCCCCAGCATTTT
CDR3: CASSQGANRNQPQHF

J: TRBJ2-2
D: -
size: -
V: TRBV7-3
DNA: TGTGCCAGCAGCTTATTCGCCGGGGAGCTGTTTTTT
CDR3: CASSLFAGELFF

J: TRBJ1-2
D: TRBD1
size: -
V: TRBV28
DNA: TGTGCCACCGGGGCCCCGGACAGGGGAAGCTATGGCTACACCTTC
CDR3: CATGAPDRGSYGYTF

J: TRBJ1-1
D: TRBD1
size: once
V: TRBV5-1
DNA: TGCGCCAGCAGCTTGACCACAGGGGGCGGTCGGACTGAAGCTTTCTTT
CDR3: CASSLTTGGGRTEAFF

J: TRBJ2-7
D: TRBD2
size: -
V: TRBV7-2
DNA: TGTGCCAGCAGCCTCCTTGGCGGGAGGGTTAATGAGGAGCAGTACTTC
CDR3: CASSLLGGRVNEEQYF

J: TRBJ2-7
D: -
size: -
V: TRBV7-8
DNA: TGTGCCAGCAGCCTAAGGTCAGGGATCTACGAGCAGTACTTC
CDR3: CASSLRSGIYEQYF

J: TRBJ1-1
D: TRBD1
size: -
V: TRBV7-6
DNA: TGTGCCAGCAGCTTAGCGCCGCGGACAGGGAACACTGAAGCTTTCTTT
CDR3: CASSLAPRTGNTEAFF

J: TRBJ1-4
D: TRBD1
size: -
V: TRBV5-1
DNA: TGCGCCAGCCGGGCAGGGGGCAGGGATGAAAAACTGTTTTTT
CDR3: CASRAGGRDEKLFF

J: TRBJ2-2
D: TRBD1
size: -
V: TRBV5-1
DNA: TGCGCCAGCAGCTACCTTCCGGGACAGGGGGTCGAGAGCACCGGGGAGCTGTTTTTT
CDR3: CASSYLPGQGVESTGELFF

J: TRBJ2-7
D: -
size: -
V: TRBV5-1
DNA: TGCGCCAGCAGCTGGGGGCCCCAAGCCTACGAGCAGTACTTC
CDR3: CASSWGPQAYEQYF

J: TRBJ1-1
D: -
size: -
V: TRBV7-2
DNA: TGTGCCAGCAGTCCTCATACAGGGCTCGCTATGAACACTGAAGCTTTCTTT
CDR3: CASSPHTGLAMNTEAFF

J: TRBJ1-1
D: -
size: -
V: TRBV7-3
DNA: TGTGCCAGCAGCTTTGGGGGGGGCACTGAAGCTTTCTTT
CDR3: CASSFGGGTEAFF

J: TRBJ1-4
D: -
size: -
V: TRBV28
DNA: TGTGCCAGCAGTTTAGAGCAGGGAAAGCTTCAAGAAAAACTGTTTTTT
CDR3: CASSLEQGKLQEKLFF

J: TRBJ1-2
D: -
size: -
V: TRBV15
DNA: TGTGCCACCAGCGTCTACTACCCAGGGGTCGAGGATGGCTACACCTTC
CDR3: CATSVYYPGVEDGYTF

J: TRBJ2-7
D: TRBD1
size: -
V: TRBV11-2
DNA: TGTGCCAGCAGCTTGGCGGCCGGGACAGGGGAGTCCTACGAGCAGTACTTC
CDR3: CASSLAAGTGESYEQYF

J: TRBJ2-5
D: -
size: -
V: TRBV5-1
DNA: TGCGCCAGTAGTAGACAGCCCCAAGAGACCCAGTACTTC
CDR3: CASSRQPQETQYF

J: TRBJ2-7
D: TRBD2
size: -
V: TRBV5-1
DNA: TGCGCCAGCAGCTTGGCTCTAGCGGGAGGGCGGGACGAGCAGTACTTC
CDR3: CASSLALAGGRDEQYF

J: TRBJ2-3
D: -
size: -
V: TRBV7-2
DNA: TGTGCCAGCAGCCCACAACAAGCAGATACGCAGTATTTT
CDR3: CASSPQQADTQYF

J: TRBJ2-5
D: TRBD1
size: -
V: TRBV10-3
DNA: TGTGCCATCAGTACAGGGGTCCAAGAGACCCAGTACTTC
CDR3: CAISTGVQETQYF

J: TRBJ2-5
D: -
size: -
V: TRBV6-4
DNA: TGTGCCAGCACTTTACCCCCGGCCTTATACAGGCGCCAAGAGACCCAGTACTTC
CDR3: CASTLPPALYRRQETQYF

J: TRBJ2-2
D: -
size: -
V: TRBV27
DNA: TGTGCCAGCAGAATGGGGGGTAGCAGGGAGCTGTTTTTT
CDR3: CASRMGGSRELFF

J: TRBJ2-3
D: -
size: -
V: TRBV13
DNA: TGTGCCAGCAGCTCACAACAGGGTACAGATACGCAGTATTTT
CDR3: CASSSQQGTDTQYF

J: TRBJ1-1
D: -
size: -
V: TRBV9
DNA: TGTGCCAGCAGCCATAGAGAGTCTGAAGCTTTCTTT
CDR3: CASSHRESEAFF

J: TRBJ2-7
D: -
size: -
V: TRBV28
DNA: TGTGCCAGCAGTGCAGCGCACCACGAGCAGTACTTC
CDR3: CASSAAHHEQYF

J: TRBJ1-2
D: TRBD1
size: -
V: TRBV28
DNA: TGTGCCAGCAGTTACAGGGGGCGAGAGGGCTACACCTTC
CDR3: CASSYRGREGYTF

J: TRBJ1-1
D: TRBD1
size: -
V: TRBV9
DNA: TGTGCCAGCAGCACCCGGGACAGCGAGGAAGCTTTCTTT
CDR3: CASSTRDSEEAFF

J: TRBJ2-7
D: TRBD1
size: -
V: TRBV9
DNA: TGTGCCAGCAGCGATCCGGACAGGACCTGGGAGCAGTACTTC
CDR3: CASSDPDRTWEQYF